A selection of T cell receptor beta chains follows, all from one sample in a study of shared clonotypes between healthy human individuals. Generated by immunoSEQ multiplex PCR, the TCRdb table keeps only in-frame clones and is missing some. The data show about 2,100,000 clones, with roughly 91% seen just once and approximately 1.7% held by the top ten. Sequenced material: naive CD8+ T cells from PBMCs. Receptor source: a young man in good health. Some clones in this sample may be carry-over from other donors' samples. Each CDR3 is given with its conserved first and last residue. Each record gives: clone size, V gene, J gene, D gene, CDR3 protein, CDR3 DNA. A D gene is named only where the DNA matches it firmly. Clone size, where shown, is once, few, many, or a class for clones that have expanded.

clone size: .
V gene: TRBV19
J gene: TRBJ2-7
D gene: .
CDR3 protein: CASSVTGPGYEQYF
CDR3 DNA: TGTGCCAGTAGTGTGACAGGTCCAGGTTACGAGCAGTACTTC

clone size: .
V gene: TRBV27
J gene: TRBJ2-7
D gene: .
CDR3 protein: CASRPTGTYYEQYF
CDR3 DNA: TGTGCCAGCAGGCCAACCGGGACATACTACGAGCAGTACTTC

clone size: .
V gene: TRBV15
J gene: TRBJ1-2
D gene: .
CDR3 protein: CATSSSTAGIEVF
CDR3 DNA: TGTGCCACCAGCAGTTCTACGGCCGGGATTGAAGTCTTC

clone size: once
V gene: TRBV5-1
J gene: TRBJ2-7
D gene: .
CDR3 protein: CASSLEGYEQYF
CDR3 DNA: TGCGCCAGCAGCTTGGAGGGTTACGAGCAGTACTTC

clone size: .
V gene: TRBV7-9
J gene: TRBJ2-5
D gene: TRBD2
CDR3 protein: CASSLGGPRERGLETQYF
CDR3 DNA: TGTGCCAGCAGCTTAGGAGGCCCGCGGGAGAGGGGTTTGGAGACCCAGTACTTC

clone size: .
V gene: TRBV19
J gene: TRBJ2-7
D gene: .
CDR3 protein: CASSSTPGAYEQYF
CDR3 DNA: TGTGCCAGTAGTAGTACCCCCGGCGCCTACGAGCAGTACTTC

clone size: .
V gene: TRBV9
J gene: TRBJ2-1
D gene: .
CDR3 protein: CASSVGGSGASYNEQFF
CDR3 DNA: TGTGCCAGCAGCGTAGGAGGTAGCGGAGCCTCCTACAATGAGCAGTTCTTC

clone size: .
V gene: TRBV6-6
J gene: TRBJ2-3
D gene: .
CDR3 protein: CASSYHKSTVDTQYF
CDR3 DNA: TGTGCCAGCAGTTACCACAAATCCACAGTAGATACGCAGTATTTT

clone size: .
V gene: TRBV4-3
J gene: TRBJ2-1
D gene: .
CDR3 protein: CASSHREGAYNEQFF
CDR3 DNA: TGCGCCAGCAGCCACCGGGAGGGGGCTTACAATGAGCAGTTCTTC

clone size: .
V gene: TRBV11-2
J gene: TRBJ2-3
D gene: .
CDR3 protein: CASSLDRLGGTDTQYF
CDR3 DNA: TGTGCCAGCAGCCTAGACAGGTTAGGAGGCACAGATACGCAGTATTTT

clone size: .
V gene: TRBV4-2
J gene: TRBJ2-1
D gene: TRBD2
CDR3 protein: CASSQGLAGMKQFF
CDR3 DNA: TGTGCCAGCAGCCAAGGACTAGCGGGGATGAAGCAGTTCTTC

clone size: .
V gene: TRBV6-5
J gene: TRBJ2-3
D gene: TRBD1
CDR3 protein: CASSNRGDTQYF
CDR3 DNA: TGTGCCAGCAGCAACAGGGGAGATACGCAGTATTTT

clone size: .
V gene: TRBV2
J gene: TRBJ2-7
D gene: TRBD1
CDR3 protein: CASSEIDRGTDEQYF
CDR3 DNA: TGTGCCAGCAGTGAAATTGACAGGGGTACGGATGAGCAGTACTTC

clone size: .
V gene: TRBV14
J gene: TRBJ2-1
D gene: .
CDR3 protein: CASSQGGHEQFF
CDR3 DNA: TGTGCCAGCAGCCAAGGGGGGCATGAGCAGTTCTTC

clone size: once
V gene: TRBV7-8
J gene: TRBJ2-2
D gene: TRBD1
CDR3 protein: CASSNGPTGYTGELFF
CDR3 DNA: TGTGCCAGCAGCAATGGACCGACAGGGTATACCGGGGAGCTGTTTTTT

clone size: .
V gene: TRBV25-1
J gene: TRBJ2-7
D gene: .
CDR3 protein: CASSDSVAESSYEQYF
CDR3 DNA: TGTGCCAGCAGTGATAGCGTAGCGGAGAGCTCCTACGAGCAGTACTTC

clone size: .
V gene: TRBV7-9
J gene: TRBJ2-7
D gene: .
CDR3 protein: CASSLGTQPSEQYF
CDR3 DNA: TGTGCCAGCAGCTTGGGCACGCAACCGAGCGAGCAGTACTTC

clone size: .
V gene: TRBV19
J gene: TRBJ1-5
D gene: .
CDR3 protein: CASSIDQLGWGNQPQHF
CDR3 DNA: TGTGCCAGTAGTATAGATCAGCTGGGCTGGGGGAATCAGCCCCAGCATTTT

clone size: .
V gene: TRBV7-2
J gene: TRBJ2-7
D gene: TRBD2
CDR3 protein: CASGRAGSSYEQYF
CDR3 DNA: TGTGCCAGCGGGAGGGCCGGGAGCTCCTACGAGCAGTACTTC

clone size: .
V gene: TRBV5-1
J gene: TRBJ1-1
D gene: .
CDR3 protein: CASSSTPVLGDTEAFF
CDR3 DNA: TGCGCCAGCAGCTCTACCCCGGTCCTCGGGGACACTGAAGCTTTCTTT